These 30 T cell receptor beta chains share one sample of origin, sequenced in a study of cytomegalovirus exposure and HLA in healthy donors. Use of 60 Vbeta and 13 Jbeta primers characterized the PCR. The assay was immunoSEQ multiplex PCR, and TCRdb's table has in-frame clones only and misses some. This table has approximately 120,000 clones, roughly 80% appearing once. The sequencing input was PBMCs. All receptors derive from a woman aged 45-65 years in good health and CMV-seropositive.

The J gene is TRBJ2-7, the V gene TRBV6-1; 7 bases agree with TRBD1. V was pared by 7 bases and J by 3 bases, with 0 bases of the junction left unmatched. The CDR3 consists of 11 residues. Germline lookup yields CDR1 MNHNS and CDR2 SASEGT. CDR3 sequence: CASNRGYEQYF. CDR3 coding DNA: TGTGCCAGCAACAGGGGCTACGAGCAGTACTTC.

V usage is TRBV11-1 and J usage is TRBJ2-5; TRBD2 matches at 8 bases. The germline CDR1 and CDR2 sequences are SGHAT and FQDESV (reference sequence). J lost 4 bases, V lost 3 bases, and 1 base had no gene match. The CDR3 extends over 13 amino acids. CDR3 DNA: TGTGCCAGCAGCTTTAGCGGGGTAGAGACCCAGTACTTC. Protein product: CASSFSGVETQYF.

The genes are TRBV14 and TRBJ2-7; weak D call: TRBD1 (5 bases). The CDR3 runs 12 residues. Per the germline V gene, CDR1 is SGHDN and CDR2 is FVKESK. V was pared by 1 base and J by 6 bases, with 7 bases between. CDR3 residues: CASSQAGFEQYF. The CDR3 DNA reads TGTGCCAGCAGCCAAGCAGGGTTCGAGCAGTACTTC.

The CDR3 reads CASSTRNGQDKTF. DNA for the CDR3: TGTGCCAGTAGTACAAGAAACGGACAGGATAAGACCTTC. The chain employs TRBV19 and TRBJ1-2, with 7 bases lining up with TRBD1. V gave up 4 bases and J gave up 14 bases; unmatched junction bases: 13. The CDR3 spans 13 residues. Germline lookup yields CDR1 LNHDA and CDR2 SQIVND (reference sequence).

The V call is TRBV27, the J call TRBJ2-7, with TRBD2 matching over 14 bases. The CDR3 is made up of 15 amino acids. The V gene's germline CDR1 is MNHEY and CDR2 SMNVEV (reference sequence). V lost 2 bases, J lost 3 bases, and 0 bases stayed unmatched. This CDR3 is CASSLGTSGGYEQYF. The CDR3 DNA follows: TGTGCCAGCAGTTTAGGGACTAGCGGGGGCTACGAGCAGTACTTC.

The J gene is TRBJ1-1, the V gene TRBV23-1; 11 bases align to TRBD1. TRBV23-1 is an open reading frame, and its role is uncertain. The ends lost 8 bases at V and 0 bases at J; junction bases unmatched: 8. The CDR3 spans 16 residues. The CDR3 nucleotides read TGCGCCAGCCGTCTCCGGGACAGGGGGATGAACACTGAAGCTTTCTTT. It codes for CASRLRDRGMNTEAFF.

The CDR3 bases are TGTGCCACCAGCAGAGCCAGGAACACTGAAGCTTTCTTT. Residues: CATSRARNTEAFF. The chain uses TRBV15 and TRBJ1-1; D gene unclear. The CDR3 has 13 amino acids. V lost 1 base, J lost 1 base, and 4 bases lay in between. Looked up from germline, CDR1 is LNHNV and CDR2 is YYDKDF (reference sequence).

The chain has TRBV7-2 and TRBJ2-7; TRBD1 agrees at 7 bases. V trimming: 2 bases; J trimming: 0 bases; junction bases outside the gene matches: 4. The germline V gene has CDR1 SGHTA and CDR2 FQGNSA. The CDR3 extends over 15 amino acids. DNA for the CDR3: TGTGCCAGCAGCTTATGGGACAGTACCTCCTACGAGCAGTACTTC. This gives the protein CASSLWDSTSYEQYF. Using reference TRBV7-2 and TRBJ2-7 for the parts outside the CDR3, the full variable domain is GAGVSQSPSNKVTEKGKDVELRCDPISGHTALYWYRQSLGQGLEFLIYFQGNSAPDKSGLPSDRFSAERTGGSVSTLTIQRTQQEDSAVYLCASSLWDSTSYEQYFGPGTRLTVT.

This chain connects TRBV27 to TRBJ1-3; D is unresolved. The CDR3 covers 15 residues. Deletions cut 3 bases from V and 2 bases from J, with 11 bases between. The germline V gene encodes CDR1 MNHEY and CDR2 SMNVEV (reference sequence). The CDR3: CASSLMGKAGNTIYF. CDR3 in DNA: TGTGCCAGCAGTTTGATGGGCAAGGCTGGAAACACCATATATTTT.

CDR3 coding DNA: TGTGCCAGCAGCTTATGGGACGGGGGGGCTAGGAATACGCAGTATTTT. Protein product: CASSLWDGGARNTQYF. V and J are TRBV7-2 and TRBJ2-3, with TRBD2 identical over 8 bases. The V gene's germline CDR1 is SGHTA and CDR2 FQGNSA. V was pared by 2 bases and J by 7 bases, with 11 bases of the junction left unmatched. CDR3 length: 16 residues.

The chain links TRBV5-1 to TRBJ1-1, with D uncertain. There are 14 residues in the CDR3. Trimming took 4 bases from V and 4 from J, leaving 14 bases between them. The V gene's germline CDR1 is SGHRS and CDR2 YFSETQ. The DNA for the CDR3 is TGCGCCAGCAGCGGTACCGGGATCCCCACTGAAGCTTTCTTT. The encoded protein is CASSGTGIPTEAFF.

This chain uses TRBV5-1 with TRBJ2-1, with D possibly matching TRBD1 (5 bases). Germline-derived CDR1 and CDR2 are SGHRS and YFSETQ. V was cut by 2 bases and J by 4 bases, with 10 bases left in between. The CDR3 consists of 14 residues. CDR3: CASSLQDGYNEQFF. DNA of the CDR3: TGCGCCAGCAGCTTACAGGACGGTTACAATGAGCAGTTCTTC.

The gene calls are TRBV7-8 and TRBJ2-5, with D possibly matching TRBD2 (6 bases). Germline loops: CDR1 SGHVS, CDR2 FQNEAQ. V was pared by 5 bases and J by 7 bases, with 11 bases between. CDR3 length: 12 amino acids. This CDR3 is CASSPGEVTQYF. DNA of the CDR3: TGTGCCAGCAGCCCGGGGGAGGTGACCCAGTACTTC.

The rearrangement uses TRBV7-2 and TRBJ2-1; D perhaps matches TRBD1 (6 bases). CDR3 size: 14 residues. The germline V gene encodes CDR1 SGHTA and CDR2 FQGNSA. V was pared by 1 base and J by 8 bases, with 12 bases between. CDR3 amino acids: CASSLEGQIHEQFF. DNA for the CDR3: TGTGCCAGCAGCTTAGAGGGACAAATCCATGAGCAGTTCTTC.

V is TRBV29-1 and J is TRBJ2-5; a weak D match, TRBD2 (6 bases). The CDR3 is 11 amino acids. The ends were cut back, 4 bases at V and 7 bases at J, with 10 bases in the middle. Germline V gene lookup returns CDR1 SQVTM and CDR2 ANQGSEA. In nucleotides, the CDR3 is TGCAGCGTTGTTATGCGGGGGACCCAGTACTTC. This sequence encodes CSVVMRGTQYF.

In its sample, this clone was seen a few times. This chain uses TRBV6-6 with TRBJ1-6; TRBD1 matches 8 bases. V dropped 4 bases and J dropped 5; count of bases not matched to a gene: 4. The CDR3 runs 15 residues. The germline gives CDR1 MNHNY, CDR2 SVGAGI (reference sequence). CDR3 region: CASSWTDRDNSPLHF. In nucleotides, the CDR3 is TGTGCCAGCAGTTGGACGGACAGGGATAATTCACCCCTCCACTTT.

This chain uses TRBV10-3 with TRBJ1-3; a possible D gene is TRBD1 (5 bases). Germline V gene sequence: CDR1 ENHRY, CDR2 SYGVKD. The CDR3 length is 13 residues. Trimming left V 8 bases short and J 0 bases short, with 8 bases between. CDR3 bases: TGTGCCATCGGAGACAGCTCTGGAAACACCATATATTTT. Protein product: CAIGDSSGNTIYF.

This clone appeared a few times. The gene calls are TRBV4-3 and TRBJ1-4; a possible D gene is TRBD1 (6 bases). The germline V and J ends were trimmed by 0 bases and 8 bases, with 7 bases remaining between them. This CDR3 spans 13 amino acids. Germline V lookup: CDR1 LGHNA, CDR2 YSLEER. CDR3 DNA sequence: TGCGCCAGCAGCCAAGACAGGGGCGAAAAACTGTTTTTT. Translating it yields CASSQDRGEKLFF.

The chain employs TRBV18 and TRBJ2-7, with 7 bases identical to TRBD1. The CDR3 runs to 17 residues. Germline V gene lookup returns CDR1 KGHSH and CDR2 LQKENI. Losses at the gene ends were 1 base for V and 3 bases for J; bases not matched to a gene: 12. The CDR3 DNA is TGTGCCAGCTCACCACAAACCCCCGGGACAGCATTCTACGAGCAGTACTTC. Translation: CASSPQTPGTAFYEQYF.

The rearrangement uses TRBV5-1 and TRBJ1-2; no reliable D call. The CDR3 consists of 14 residues. With 4 bases removed from V and 4 bases from J, the gap between germline ends came to 14 bases. Per germline, CDR1 SGHRS and CDR2 YFSETQ. The CDR3 DNA reads TGCGCCAGCAGCCCCCGGGCGGGGTCCTATGGCTACACCTTC. It is translated as CASSPRAGSYGYTF.

The J gene is TRBJ1-1, the V gene TRBV29-1; 9 nucleotides match TRBD1. The V segment lost 6 bases and the J segment 1 base; nucleotides outside the gene matches: 0. The germline gives CDR1 SQVTM, CDR2 ANQGSEA. CDR3 length: 12 amino acids. CDR3 in amino acids: CSVDRGNTEAFF. The CDR3, as DNA: TGCAGCGTGGACAGGGGGAACACTGAAGCTTTCTTT. The full variable domain, completed using reference TRBV29-1 and TRBJ1-1, is SAVISQKPSRDICQRGTSLTIQCQVDSQVTMMFWYRQQPGQSLTLIATANQGSEATYESGFVIDKFPISRPNLTFSTLTVSNMSPEDSSIYLCSVDRGNTEAFFGQGTRLTVV.

V is TRBV27 and J is TRBJ2-1; D may be TRBD1 (6 bases). The CDR3 covers 11 residues. Between the trimmed V and J ends, which lost 8 bases and 13 bases, there was a span of 15 bases. Germline lookup yields CDR1 MNHEY and CDR2 SMNVEV (reference sequence). The CDR3, as DNA: TGTGCCAGCGGGACACCCGGTTTCCAGTTCTTC. It is translated as CASGTPGFQFF.

This clone was detected a few times. The chain combines TRBV9 with TRBJ1-3; D uncertain. Trimming took 0 bases from V and 4 from J, leaving 14 bases between them. This CDR3 comprises 16 residues. From germline, CDR1 is SGDLS and CDR2 YYNGEE. Written as DNA, the CDR3 is TGTGCCAGCAGCGTAGGGTTGTCCAGTACCGGAAACACCATATATTTT. Protein: CASSVGLSSTGNTIYF.

This clone has a handful of counts. V usage is TRBV5-1 and J usage is TRBJ2-3, with D maybe TRBD1 (5 bases). Germline CDR1 and CDR2: SGHRS and YFSETQ. CDR3 length: 13 residues. V shed 0 bases and J shed 6 bases, with 8 bases lying between them. As DNA, the CDR3 is TGCGCCAGCAGCTTGGGACAGTCGGATACGCAGTATTTT. This codes for CASSLGQSDTQYF. The complete variable domain, with remaining parts taken from reference TRBV5-1 and TRBJ2-3, reads KAGVTQTPRYLIKTRGQQVTLSCSPISGHRSVSWYQQTPGQGLQFLFEYFSETQRNKGNFPGRFSGRQFSNSRSEMNVSTLELGDSALYLCASSLGQSDTQYFGPGTRLTVL.

This chain joins TRBV5-4 and TRBJ2-5; TRBD1 matches at 7 bases. This CDR3 spans 18 amino acids. The V segment lost 4 bases and the J segment 1 base; nucleotides outside the gene matches: 16. Germline CDR1 and CDR2: SGHNT and YYREEE (reference sequence). The CDR3 DNA sequence: TGTGCCAGCAGCCCCCCGCGGCGACAGGGCGCGATCCAAGAGACCCAGTACTTC. As protein: CASSPPRRQGAIQETQYF.

The V gene is TRBV11-1, the J gene TRBJ2-7; 12 bases align to TRBD2. The CDR3 runs to 14 residues. Per the germline V gene, CDR1 is SGHAT and CDR2 is FQDESV (reference sequence). V shed 5 bases and J 6 bases; nucleotides not matched to a gene: 5. The CDR3 is CASSPGTSGSEQYF. In nucleotides, the CDR3 is TGTGCCAGCAGCCCTGGGACTAGCGGGTCCGAGCAGTACTTC.

As for this clone: The same CDR3 also results from other DNA sequences found in this sample. The chain combines TRBV9 with TRBJ2-1; tentatively, D is TRBD2 (6 bases). Germline CDR1 reads SGDLS; CDR2 reads YYNGEE. The CDR3 consists of 11 residues. Deletions cut 2 bases from V and 9 bases from J, with 6 bases between. The chain's CDR3 is CASSVGGEQFF. The CDR3, as DNA: TGTGCCAGCAGCGTCGGGGGTGAGCAGTTCTTC.

This clone appeared once. The rearrangement joins TRBV7-2 to TRBJ2-1, with D maybe TRBD1 (5 bases). Trimming took off 3 bases at V and 4 bases at J, with 13 bases between the two ends. The CDR3 covers 15 residues. Germline CDR1 SGHTA, CDR2 FQGNSA. The DNA for the CDR3 is TGTGCCAGCAGCTTGGAGATCAGGGTATACAATGAGCAGTTCTTC. This gives the protein CASSLEIRVYNEQFF. The full variable domain, in which reference TRBV7-2 and TRBJ2-1 provide the parts outside the CDR3, is GAGVSQSPSNKVTEKGKDVELRCDPISGHTALYWYRQSLGQGLEFLIYFQGNSAPDKSGLPSDRFSAERTGGSVSTLTIQRTQQEDSAVYLCASSLEIRVYNEQFFGPGTRLTVL.

This sequence joins TRBV19 and TRBJ1-1; 7 bases line up with TRBD1. The CDR3 length is 15 residues. The germline V gene encodes CDR1 LNHDA and CDR2 SQIVND (reference sequence). V lost 5 bases and J lost 0; bases outside the gene matches: 6. The CDR3 DNA reads TGTGCCAGTAGTGAGCCAGGGGGAATGAACACTGAAGCTTTCTTT. This sequence encodes CASSEPGGMNTEAFF. Full variable domain (missing parts from reference TRBV19 and TRBJ1-1): DGGITQSPKYLFRKEGQNVTLSCEQNLNHDAMYWYRQDPGQGLRLIYYSQIVNDFQKGDIAEGYSVSREKKESFPLTVTSAQKNPTAFYLCASSEPGGMNTEAFFGQGTRLTVV.

This chain links TRBV5-1 with TRBJ1-1; 9 nucleotides line up with TRBD1. Germline V lookup: CDR1 SGHRS, CDR2 YFSETQ. This CDR3 comprises 15 residues. V shed 0 bases, J shed 4 bases, and the junction held 4 bases outside the gene matches. The CDR3 region is CASSLGTGVITEAFF. For the CDR3, the DNA is TGCGCCAGCAGCTTGGGGACAGGGGTGATCACTGAAGCTTTCTTT.